Included here is one TCR beta chain sequence, with context. The trim removed 3 bases at V and 2 bases at J, leaving 3 bases unmatched. The CDR3 runs to 15 residues. CDR1 is MNHEY, CDR2 SVGEGT, per germline. Transcripts of RNA were the source for amplifying TCR beta CDR3 regions. HTBI-primed first-round RT-PCR preceded second-round multiplex PCR. TCRdb reanalysed the multiplex PCR reads using MiXCR and keeps one entry per CDR3 protein. The repertoire holds about 390,000 distinct CDR3 sequences, with 17% as singletons. Orbital computed tomography and thyroid ultrasound, along with TRAb, serum thyroxine and clinical symptoms, underpinned diagnosis. PBMCs originated in more than 7.5 ml of fresh peripheral blood. The data were obtained in a study of Graves' ophthalmopathy and Graves' hyperthyroidism.

The sequenced sample consisted of peripheral blood. The sequence came from an adult woman with stable Graves' hyperthyroidism. The chain recombines TRBV6-2 or TRBV6-3 with TRBJ2-7, with TRBD2 matching over 11 bases. CDR3 amino acids: CASSYSGRATYEQYF. Written as DNA, the CDR3 is TGTGCCAGCAGTTATAGCGGGAGGGCCACCTACGAGCAGTACTTC.